The T cell receptor (beta chain) described here comes from a study of glioma-infiltrating T cells after dendritic cell vaccination. In the study overall: The vaccine used monocyte-derived dendritic cells pulsed overnight with autologous tumor lysate.

Libraries were prepared by immunoSEQ multiplex PCR; TCRdb keeps only in-frame clonotypes and omits some of them. In the table there are under 70,000 clones, 75% to 90% of which are singletons. The CDR3 length is 16 residues. CDR1 and CDR2 from the germline V gene are MDHEN and SYDVKM. The chain joins TRBV28 to TRBJ2-5, with D possibly TRBD1 on 6 matching bases. The J call is in doubt because the DNA end fits TRBJ2-7 better. This sample comprised blood, obtained before dendritic cell vaccination. The clonotype originates from a human donor with glioblastoma. The CDR3 sequence: CATTHYDVGGPYEQYF. CDR3 in DNA: TGTGCCACCACCCACTATGATGTTGGGGGCCCCTACGAGCAGTACTTC.